This TCR beta chain was sequenced in a study of response to subunit inactivated influenza vaccine. Study observations and caveats: It was suggested by the authors that few new T cells are recruited by each seasonal influenza vaccination.

TCRdb independently ran MiXCR on the RT-PCR reads; one entry per CDR3 protein. The sample shows about 500,000 distinct CDR3 sequences, 16% of them seen only once. This clonotype was detected ten times or more. Its target is not known. V lost 3 bases, J lost 1 base, and 13 bases lay in between. CDR1 and CDR2 from the germline V gene are SGHTA and FQGNSA. The CDR3 length is 16 residues. The chain joins TRBV7-2 to TRBJ1-5; D not resolved. The TCR originated in a man aged 50 to 69 who received an inactivated influenza vaccine. Sequences were derived from CD4+ T cells sorted from PBMCs, sampled less than 30 months after vaccination. CDR3 sequence reads: CASSLGGPLSNQPQHF. CDR3 bases: TGTGCCAGCAGCTTGGGCGGCCCCTTAAGCAATCAGCCCCAGCATTTT.